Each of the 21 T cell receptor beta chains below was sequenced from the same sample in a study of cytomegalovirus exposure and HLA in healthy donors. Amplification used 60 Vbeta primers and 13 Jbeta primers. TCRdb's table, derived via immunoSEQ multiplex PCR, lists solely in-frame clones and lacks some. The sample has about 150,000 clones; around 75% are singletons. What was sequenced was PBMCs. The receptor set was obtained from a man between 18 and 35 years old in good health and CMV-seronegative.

This CDR3 is CASSRGTGTQNEQFF. Written as DNA, the CDR3 is TGTGCCAGCAGCCGCGGGACAGGGACCCAAAATGAGCAGTTCTTC. This chain connects TRBV7-2 to TRBJ2-1, with 9 bases that match TRBD1. Per germline, CDR1 SGHTA and CDR2 FQGNSA. J gave up 7 bases and V 5 bases, and 9 bases lay outside the gene matches. The CDR3 is 15 amino acids.

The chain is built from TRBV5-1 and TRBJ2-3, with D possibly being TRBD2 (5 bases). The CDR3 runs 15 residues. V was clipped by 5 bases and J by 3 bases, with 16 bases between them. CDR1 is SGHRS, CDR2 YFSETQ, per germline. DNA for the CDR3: TGCGCCAGCAGTCGTACGGAGGATGGTACAGATACGCAGTATTTT. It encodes CASSRTEDGTDTQYF.

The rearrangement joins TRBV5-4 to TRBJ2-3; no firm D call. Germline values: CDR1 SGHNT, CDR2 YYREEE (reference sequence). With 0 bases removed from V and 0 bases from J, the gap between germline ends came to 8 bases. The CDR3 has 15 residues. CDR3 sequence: CASSLVSTSTDTQYF. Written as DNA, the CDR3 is TGTGCCAGCAGCTTGGTTTCGACTAGCACAGATACGCAGTATTTT.

CDR3 sequence reads: CVRSFVCYEKLFF. The CDR3 DNA reads TGTGTCAGAAGCTTCGTGTGTTATGAAAAACTGTTTTTT. J is TRBJ1-4 and V is TRBV7-5. TRBV7-5 corresponds to a pseudogene. The CDR3 is 13 amino acids.

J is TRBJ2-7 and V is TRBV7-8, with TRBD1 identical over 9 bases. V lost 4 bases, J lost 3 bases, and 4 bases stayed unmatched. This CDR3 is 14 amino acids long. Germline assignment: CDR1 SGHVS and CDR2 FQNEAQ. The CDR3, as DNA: TGTGCCAGCAGCTCGGGACAGGGCTACTACGAGCAGTACTTC. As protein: CASSSGQGYYEQYF.

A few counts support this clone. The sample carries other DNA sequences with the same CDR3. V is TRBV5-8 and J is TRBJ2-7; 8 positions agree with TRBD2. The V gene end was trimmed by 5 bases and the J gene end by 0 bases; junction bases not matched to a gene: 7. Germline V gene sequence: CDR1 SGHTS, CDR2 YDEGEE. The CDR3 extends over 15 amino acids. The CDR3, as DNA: TGTGCCAGCAGACCCGGACTAGCAGCCTCCTACGAGCAGTACTTC. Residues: CASRPGLAASYEQYF.

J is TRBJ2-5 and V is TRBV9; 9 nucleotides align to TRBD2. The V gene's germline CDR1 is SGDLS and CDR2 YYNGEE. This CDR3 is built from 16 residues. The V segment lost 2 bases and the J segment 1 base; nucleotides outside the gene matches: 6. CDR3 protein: CASSVGGRGFQETQYF. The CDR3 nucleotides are TGTGCCAGCAGCGTCGGCGGGAGGGGATTCCAAGAGACCCAGTACTTC.

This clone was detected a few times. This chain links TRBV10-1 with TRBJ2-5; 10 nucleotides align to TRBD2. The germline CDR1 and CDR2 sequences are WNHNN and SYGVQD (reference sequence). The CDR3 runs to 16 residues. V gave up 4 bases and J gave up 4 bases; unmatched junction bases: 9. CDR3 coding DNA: TGCGCCAGCAGTGTGCTGGCTAGCGGGAGTCGAGAGACCCAGTACTTC. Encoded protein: CASSVLASGSRETQYF.

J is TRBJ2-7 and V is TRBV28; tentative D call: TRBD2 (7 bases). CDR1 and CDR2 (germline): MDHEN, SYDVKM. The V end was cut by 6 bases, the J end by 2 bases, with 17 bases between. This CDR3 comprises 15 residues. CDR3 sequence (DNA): TGTGCCAGCAGCCCGGCGGGGGCGGGTACCTACGAGCAGTACTTC. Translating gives CASSPAGAGTYEQYF.

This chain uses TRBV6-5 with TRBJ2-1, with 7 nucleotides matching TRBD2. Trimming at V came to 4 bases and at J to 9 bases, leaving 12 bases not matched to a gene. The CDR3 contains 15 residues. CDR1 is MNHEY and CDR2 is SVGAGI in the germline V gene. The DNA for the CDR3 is TGTGCCAGCAGTTGGGAGACTAGCAGGCTGGTTGAGCAGTTCTTC. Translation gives CASSWETSRLVEQFF.

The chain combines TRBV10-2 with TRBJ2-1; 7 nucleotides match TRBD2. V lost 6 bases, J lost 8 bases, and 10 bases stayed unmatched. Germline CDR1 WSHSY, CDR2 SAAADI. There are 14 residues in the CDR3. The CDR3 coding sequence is TGCGCCAGCAGGGGTATGGCGGGAGCTCATGAGCAGTTCTTC. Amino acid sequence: CASRGMAGAHEQFF.

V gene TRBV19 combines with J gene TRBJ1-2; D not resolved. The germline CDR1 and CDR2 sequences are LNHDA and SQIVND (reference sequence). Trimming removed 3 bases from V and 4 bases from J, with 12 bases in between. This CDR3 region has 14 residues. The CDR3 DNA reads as TGTGCCAGTAGTATTCCGGAGGCCCTCTATGGCTACACCTTC. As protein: CASSIPEALYGYTF.

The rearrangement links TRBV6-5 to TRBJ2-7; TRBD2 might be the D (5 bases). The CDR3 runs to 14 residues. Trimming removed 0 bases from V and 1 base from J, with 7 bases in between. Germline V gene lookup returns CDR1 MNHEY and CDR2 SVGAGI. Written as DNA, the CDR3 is TGTGCCAGCAGTTACTCGGGAGAGTCCTACGAGCAGTACTTC. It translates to CASSYSGESYEQYF.

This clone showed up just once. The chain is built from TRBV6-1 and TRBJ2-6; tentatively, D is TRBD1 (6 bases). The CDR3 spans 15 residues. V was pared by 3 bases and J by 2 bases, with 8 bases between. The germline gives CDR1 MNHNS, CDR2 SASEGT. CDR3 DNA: TGTGCCAGCAGTGATGGGGGCGCTGGGGCCAACGTCCTGACTTTC. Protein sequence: CASSDGGAGANVLTF.

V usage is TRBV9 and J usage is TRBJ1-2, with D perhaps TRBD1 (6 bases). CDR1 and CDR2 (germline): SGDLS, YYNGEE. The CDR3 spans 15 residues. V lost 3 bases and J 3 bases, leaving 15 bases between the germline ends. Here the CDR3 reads CASSDEGEGYYGYTF. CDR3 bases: TGTGCCAGCAGCGACGAGGGGGAAGGATACTATGGCTACACCTTC.

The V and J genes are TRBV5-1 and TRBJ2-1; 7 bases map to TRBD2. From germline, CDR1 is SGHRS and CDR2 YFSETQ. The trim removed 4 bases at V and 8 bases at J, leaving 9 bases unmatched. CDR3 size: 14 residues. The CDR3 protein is CASSGQTSLDEQFF. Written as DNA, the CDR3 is TGCGCCAGCAGCGGTCAGACTAGCCTCGATGAGCAGTTCTTC.

The CDR3 spells CASSQAGTGETQYF. The CDR3 bases are TGTGCCAGCAGCCAGGCCGGGACTGGGGAGACCCAGTACTTC. This rearrangement joins TRBV7-2 to TRBJ2-5; D might be TRBD2 (6 bases). Per the germline V gene, CDR1 is SGHTA and CDR2 is FQGNSA. V lost 5 bases and J lost 5, with 15 bases in between. The CDR3 extends over 14 amino acids.

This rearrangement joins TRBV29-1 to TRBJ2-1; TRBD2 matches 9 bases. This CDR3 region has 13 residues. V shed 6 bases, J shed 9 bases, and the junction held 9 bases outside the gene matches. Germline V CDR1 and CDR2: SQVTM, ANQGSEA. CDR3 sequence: CSVRREAGGEQFF. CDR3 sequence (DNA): TGCAGCGTGAGGAGGGAAGCGGGAGGTGAGCAGTTCTTC.

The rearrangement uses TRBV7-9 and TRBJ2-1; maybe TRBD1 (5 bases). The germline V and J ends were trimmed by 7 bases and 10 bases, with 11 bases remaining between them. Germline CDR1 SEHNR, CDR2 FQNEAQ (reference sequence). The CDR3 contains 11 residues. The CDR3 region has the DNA TGTGCCAGCAACCTTAGGGGCGAGCAGTTCTTC. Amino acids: CASNLRGEQFF. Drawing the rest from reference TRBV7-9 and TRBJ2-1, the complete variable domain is DTGVSQNPRHKITKRGQNVTFRCDPISEHNRLYWYRQTLGQGPEFLTYFQNEAQLEKSRLLSDRFSAERPKGSFSTLEIQRTEQGDSAMYLCASNLRGEQFFGPGTRLTVL.

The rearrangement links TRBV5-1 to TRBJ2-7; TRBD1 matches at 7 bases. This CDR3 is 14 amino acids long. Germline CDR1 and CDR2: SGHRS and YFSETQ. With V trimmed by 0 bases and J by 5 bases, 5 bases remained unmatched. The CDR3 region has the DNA TGCGCCAGCAGCTTGGAGGGGGCAGCTAACGAGCAGTACTTC. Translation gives CASSLEGAANEQYF.

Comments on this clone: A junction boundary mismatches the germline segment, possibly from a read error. The CDR3 spells CSSSPWGQGAYEQYF. CDR3 coding DNA: TGTTCCAGCAGCCCCTGGGGGCAGGGAGCCTACGAGCAGTACTTC. The chain combines TRBV7-9 with TRBJ2-7; maybe TRBD1 (6 bases). The CDR3 has 15 residues. Germline lookup yields CDR1 SEHNR and CDR2 FQNEAQ (reference sequence).